A single sample is the source of the 20 T cell receptor beta chains below, sequenced in a study of siplizumab effects on memory and regulatory T cells. Sequenced by immunoSEQ multiplex PCR; TCRdb stores in-frame clones only, minus some. This sample yields approximately 100,000 clones, of which about 93% are seen a single time; more than 10% belongs to the top ten. Input material: non-Treg CD4+ T cells sorted from blood. The receptors stem from a human donor in good health.

V gene TRBV29-1 combines with J gene TRBJ2-1, with TRBD2 identical over 10 bases. The CDR3 is made up of 15 amino acids. Trimming at V came to 4 bases and at J to 4 bases, leaving 7 bases not matched to a gene. CDR1 and CDR2 from the germline V gene are SQVTM and ANQGSEA. The DNA of the CDR3 is TGCAGCGTTGGGTCACTAGCGGGATTTTACAATGAGCAGTTCTTC. Translating it yields CSVGSLAGFYNEQFF.

V usage is TRBV19 and J usage is TRBJ2-5; no definite D call. Germline CDR1 and CDR2: LNHDA and SQIVND (reference sequence). CDR3 length: 13 residues. V dropped 3 bases and J dropped 3 bases, with 8 bases sitting between them. The CDR3 sequence: CASSIGGKETQYF. The CDR3 DNA is TGTGCCAGTAGTATTGGTGGAAAAGAGACCCAGTACTTC.

The count of this clone is one. The CDR3 nucleotides read TGTGCCAGCAGTTCCGCAGCGGGAGCGTACAATGAGCAGTTCTTC. It translates to CASSSAAGAYNEQFF. The gene calls are TRBV6-5 and TRBJ2-1, with TRBD2 identical over 8 bases. Germline-derived CDR1 and CDR2 are MNHEY and SVGAGI. V trimming: 4 bases; J trimming: 4 bases; junction bases outside the gene matches: 6. The CDR3 consists of 15 residues.

The table lists this clone with a few counts. The V and J genes are TRBV28 and TRBJ1-5; D not resolved. Germline V gene lookup returns CDR1 MDHEN and CDR2 SYDVKM. The CDR3 extends over 12 amino acids. V lost 6 bases, J lost 7 bases, and 10 bases lay in between. The CDR3 region has the DNA TGTGCCAGCAGGGATGGGAGCCAGCCCCAGCATTTT. Translation: CASRDGSQPQHF. Complete variable domain (other parts from reference TRBV28 and TRBJ1-5): DVKVTQSSRYLVKRTGEKVFLECVQDMDHENMFWYRQDPGLGLRLIYFSYDVKMKEKGDIPEGYSVSREKKERFSLILESASTNQTSMYLCASRDGSQPQHFGDGTRLSIL.

The chain uses TRBV5-4 and TRBJ2-3; no clear D gene. Germline CDR1 reads SGHNT; CDR2 reads YYREEE (reference sequence). The CDR3 contains 13 residues. The germline V and J ends were trimmed by 4 bases and 4 bases, with 10 bases remaining between them. Here the CDR3 reads CASSQEGSDTQYF. CDR3 nucleotide sequence: TGTGCCAGCAGCCAAGAAGGATCAGATACGCAGTATTTT.

V gene TRBV4-3 combines with J gene TRBJ2-1; possibly TRBD2 for D (6 bases). The V end was cut by 0 bases, the J end by 4 bases, with 13 bases between. CDR1 and CDR2 (germline): LGHNA, YSLEER. The CDR3 has 16 residues. As DNA, the CDR3 is TGCGCCAGCAGCCAAGAAGGACGGGGACTGTACAATGAGCAGTTCTTC. Translation: CASSQEGRGLYNEQFF.

Note on this clone: Germline and junction disagree at one end, which may indicate a read error. The chain joins TRBV7-8 to TRBJ1-1; D uncertain. Looked up from germline, CDR1 is SGHVS and CDR2 is FQNEAQ. This CDR3 region has 15 residues. The CDR3 nucleotides are TGTGCCAGCAGCAAAGGTGAGGGATCGAACGCTGAAGCTTTCTTT. This encodes CASSKGEGSNAEAFF.

The rearrangement joins TRBV5-1 to TRBJ2-5, with D maybe TRBD1 (6 bases). V was shortened by 1 base and J by 6 bases, with 19 bases between the two germline ends. Germline V gene lookup returns CDR1 SGHRS and CDR2 YFSETQ. The CDR3 length is 16 residues. DNA for the CDR3: TGCGCCAGCAGCTTGTCAGGGATGGGGGCTAAACAGACCCAGTACTTC. Translating gives CASSLSGMGAKQTQYF.

The V call is TRBV6-1, the J call TRBJ2-7; no clear D gene. The V and J ends lost 6 bases and 3 bases respectively, with 9 bases between them. CDR1 and CDR2 (germline): MNHNS, SASEGT. The CDR3 is 12 amino acids. Written as DNA, the CDR3 is TGTGCCAGCAGAGCGTGGGGCTACGAGCAGTACTTC. Translation gives CASRAWGYEQYF.

This clone was found many times. This chain connects TRBV7-8 to TRBJ2-7, with 9 bases fitting TRBD2. This CDR3 has 20 residues. Trimming at V came to 4 bases and at J to 5 bases, leaving 24 bases not matched to a gene. Per germline, CDR1 SGHVS and CDR2 FQNEAQ. Here the CDR3 DNA reads TGTGCCAGCAGCTCGTTTGGAGGCCTTAGCGGGAGCTTTTGGAGAAACGAGCAGTACTTC. Its translation: CASSSFGGLSGSFWRNEQYF.

This chain links TRBV28 with TRBJ2-5; D is unresolved. Between the trimmed V and J ends, which lost 3 bases and 5 bases, there was a span of 10 bases. CDR1 and CDR2 from the germline V gene are MDHEN and SYDVKM. The CDR3 sequence is 13 residues long. The CDR3 here is CASSLNDPETQYF. The CDR3 coding sequence is TGTGCCAGCAGTTTGAATGACCCTGAGACCCAGTACTTC.

The chain recombines TRBV5-1 with TRBJ2-2; TRBD2 aligns across 13 bases. J was trimmed by 3 bases and V by 0 bases; bases with no gene match: 5. The CDR3 extends over 18 amino acids. Germline V gene sequence: CDR1 SGHRS, CDR2 YFSETQ. The CDR3 region has the DNA TGCGCCAGCAGCTTGGGACTAGCGGGAGGTCACTACACCGGGGAGCTGTTTTTT. Amino acids: CASSLGLAGGHYTGELFF.

The chain is built from TRBV10-3 and TRBJ1-5; 7 bases match TRBD1. After removal of 0 bases from V and 1 base from J, the junction contained 6 bases not matched to a gene. Germline lookup yields CDR1 ENHRY and CDR2 SYGVKD. The CDR3 has 17 amino acids. Written as DNA, the CDR3 is TGTGCCATCAGTGAGTCGTTTGGCAGGGGGAGCAATCAGCCCCAGCATTTT. Protein product: CAISESFGRGSNQPQHF.

The gene calls are TRBV5-1 and TRBJ2-6; D unresolved. Germline lookup yields CDR1 SGHRS and CDR2 YFSETQ. The CDR3 runs to 15 residues. V lost 4 bases and J lost 0, with 8 bases in between. CDR3 DNA sequence: TGCGCCAGCAGCCAATCTAACTCTGGGGCCAACGTCCTGACTTTC. This translates into CASSQSNSGANVLTF.

The V gene is TRBV7-2, the J gene TRBJ2-7, with a tentative D call TRBD2 (6 bases). This CDR3 contains 13 residues. Trimming pared 8 bases from V and 4 bases from J, leaving 15 bases between. CDR1 and CDR2 (germline): SGHTA, FQGNSA. The DNA for the CDR3 is TGTGCCAGCTCCCCGGGAGTGGAGTACGAGCAGTACTTC. Translating gives CASSPGVEYEQYF. Together with reference TRBV7-2 and TRBJ2-7, the CDR3 gives the full variable domain: GAGVSQSPSNKVTEKGKDVELRCDPISGHTALYWYRQSLGQGLEFLIYFQGNSAPDKSGLPSDRFSAERTGGSVSTLTIQRTQQEDSAVYLCASSPGVEYEQYFGPGTRLTVT.

The gene calls are TRBV5-5 and TRBJ2-5; possible D gene TRBD2, 5 bases. This CDR3 contains 15 residues. The germline V gene has CDR1 SGHKS and CDR2 YYEKEE (reference sequence). With 5 bases removed from V and 1 base from J, the gap between germline ends came to 15 bases. CDR3 sequence reads: CASRFEGLGQETQYF. CDR3 DNA sequence: TGTGCCAGCAGATTTGAGGGCTTGGGCCAAGAGACCCAGTACTTC. Supplemented by reference TRBV5-5 and TRBJ2-5, the full variable domain reads DAGVTQSPTHLIKTRGQQVTLRCSPISGHKSVSWYQQVLGQGPQFIFQYYEKEERGRGNFPDRFSARQFPNYSSELNVNALLLGDSALYLCASRFEGLGQETQYFGPGTRLLVL.

The chain uses TRBV10-3 and TRBJ1-3; TRBD1 aligns across 11 bases. This CDR3 comprises 15 residues. Germline CDR1 is ENHRY and CDR2 is SYGVKD. The junction had 7 bases not matched to a gene; V was cut back by 7 bases and J by 5 bases. CDR3 DNA sequence: TGTGCCATCAATACCGGGACAGGGGGAAGAAACACCATATATTTT. This codes for CAINTGTGGRNTIYF.

J is TRBJ2-5 and V is TRBV5-1; D remains ambiguous. The CDR3 covers 13 residues. Germline assignment: CDR1 SGHRS and CDR2 YFSETQ. With 0 bases removed from V and 3 bases from J, the gap between germline ends came to 6 bases. The CDR3 is CASSLVVEETQYF. In DNA form, the CDR3 reads TGCGCCAGCAGCTTGGTGGTAGAAGAGACCCAGTACTTC.

The sample holds a few counts of this clone. The V call is TRBV7-2, the J call TRBJ2-7, with a possible D match to TRBD2 (6 bases). The V gene's germline CDR1 is SGHTA and CDR2 FQGNSA. The V end lost 0 bases, the J end lost 0 bases, and 9 bases lay between the germline ends. This CDR3 contains 15 residues. The CDR3 coding sequence is TGTGCCAGCAGCTTAGCGGGGAGGAGCTCCTACGAGCAGTACTTC. Its protein product is CASSLAGRSSYEQYF.

The chain is built from TRBV9 and TRBJ2-1; a possible D gene is TRBD2 (5 bases). The CDR3 is 15 amino acids. The germline V and J ends were trimmed by 4 bases and 1 base, with 12 bases remaining between them. Germline values: CDR1 SGDLS, CDR2 YYNGEE. This CDR3 is CASSSSGLSYNEQFF. Written as DNA, the CDR3 is TGTGCCAGCAGCTCCAGCGGTCTATCCTACAATGAGCAGTTCTTC.